The entry below describes one T cell receptor beta chain. Its target is unknown. This sample is drawn from a study of synovial regulatory T cells in juvenile arthritis. Study-wide background: A few patients were therapy-naive; 6 or 7 received methotrexate alone. Study-wide points: Across patients, iaTreg TCR repertoires were mostly private, partly shared with synovial Teff and blood CPL. Compared with other blood Treg cells, inflammation-associated Treg cells had reduced TCR diversity. iaTreg cells shared more CDR3 sequences with synovial Tregs than other blood Tregs did.

TCRdb keeps only in-frame clones here, not all; method: immunoSEQ multiplex PCR. Here the sample table reports approximately 9,500 clones. There are 16 residues in the CDR3. The entry carries no DNA sequence. CDR1 MNHEY and CDR2 SVGAGI come from the germline V gene. The chain has TRBV6-5 and TRBJ1-4; without DNA, the TCRdb call of TRBD1 cannot be checked. This TCR derives from a donor between 2 and 29 years old with juvenile idiopathic arthritis. The sequenced sample consisted of Treg cells from blood. As for subset: remaining (HLA-DR-negative) circulating blood Treg cells. Here the CDR3 reads CASSYSSGSEGEKLFF.